This T cell receptor (beta chain) was identified in a study of cytomegalovirus exposure and HLA in healthy donors. For this clone: Its specificity is unknown.

Findings and caveats of the study: What a later analysis reportedly showed was that an Asian-associated ancestry cluster had fewer N-insertions than the approximately 670-donor mean.

The PCR had 60 Vbeta and 13 Jbeta primers. TCRdb keeps only in-frame clones here, not all; method: immunoSEQ multiplex PCR. The data hold about 150,000 clones, with around 83% observed a single time. The specimen sequenced was PBMCs. The origin of this receptor is a woman younger than 35 in good health and CMV-seronegative.

The CDR3 loop is CASSPSGGVLEQYF. In DNA form, the CDR3 reads TGTGCCAGCAGTCCATCGGGGGGGGTTCTCGAGCAGTACTTC. The rearrangement links TRBV28 to TRBJ2-5, with 8 nucleotides matching TRBD2. The DNA end lines up better with TRBJ2-7; the J call may be wrong. Germline V gene data show CDR1 as MDHEN and CDR2 as SYDVKM. This CDR3 region has 14 residues.